The present entry profiles one TCR beta chain with its context. The table lists this clone with a count of one. The target of this receptor is not known. Within one base of it there is no much larger clone, and no base qualities were kept. This record belongs to a study of cytomegalovirus exposure and HLA in healthy donors (dated by TCRdb to 2016 to 2017). In terms of the full investigation: The 500 to 700 repertoires of the first cohort and the 120 validation repertoires were produced on the same platform, according to a later analysis. The aim of the study was to test whether cataloging public T cell receptors could identify signatures of past pathogen exposure. Along with the 666-subject first cohort, a separate validation cohort of around 120 different subjects was used. To predict cytomegalovirus infection status, the study combined high-throughput TCR immunosequencing, statistical association of individual TCRs with disease status, and machine learning. Results the study describes overall, beyond this receptor: A few of the identified cytomegalovirus-associated TCR beta chains were confirmed in vitro to be specific for cytomegalovirus antigens. All 120 or so repertoires were used to score co-occurrence in the validation cohort in a later analysis, because that analysis had no HLA typing for the cohort. According to the authors, the approach could potentially be generalized to other disease states and immunological phenotypes. Most TCR sequences were seen in very few donors, while some public TCRs were found in many individuals. A later analysis found that TCRs clustered in the first cohort also tended to co-occur in the 95 to 150 validation repertoires, with about 94% of cluster scores above 0. Cytomegalovirus status was reported to be diagnosed by the classifier with high specificity and sensitivity in both the original and validation cohorts. A total of roughly 160 TCR beta chains were listed by the study as associated with cytomegalovirus.

Separate from the roughly 650-subject first cohort, the validation cohort of 90 to 150 subjects was the group to which the donors belonged. Library prep was done by the immunoSEQ multiplex PCR assay. The authors' analysis ran thus. A statistical classification framework was built to diagnose cytomegalovirus status from the catalog of TCR beta chain sequences. This immuneACCESS table, as held by TCRdb, lists in-frame sequences with V and J called but not all clones. Of the missing ones, under half trace to an unresolved V gene in checked studies; the others have no known cause. V, J and clone size reflect that table, while D and trimming were determined from the DNA. Counted in this sample were about 240,000 clones; more than 75% of them appeared once. The top ten constitute about 3% of the sample. V ends up 4 bases short and J 2 bases short, with an unmatched junction base count of 11. CDR1 and CDR2, per the germline V gene (reference sequence), are SEHNR and FQNEAQ. The CDR3 runs 16 residues from the cysteine to the phenylalanine. Solely the CDR3 DNA is kept, with 48 bases framed from the first base.

Recombination connected TRBV7-9 to TRBJ2-7, with 7 bases aligning to TRBD1. The receptor was isolated from a man between 18 and 29 years old in good health and CMV-seronegative. Material for sequencing was PBMCs. The CDR3 region has the sequence CASSSLDREPTYEQYF. The DNA sequence follows: TGTGCCAGCAGCTCCCTTGACAGGGAACCCACCTACGAGCAGTACTTC.